One sample yielded the 32 T cell receptor beta chains listed below, sequenced in a study of persistence of HIV-infected CD4 T cells. No antigens are known for them. Lysates of CMV-infected fibroblasts at around 9.1 ug/mL stimulated these cells. CD40L/CD69 double-negative CD45RO-high memory CD4+ T cells were collected. The immunoSEQ assay was version 4, run in survey mode. The method was immunoSEQ multiplex PCR; TCRdb's version includes in-frame clones alone and lacks a portion of them. Counted here are around 28,000 clones, around 80% occurring once; the ten biggest clones make up 0.65% to 0.85%. The material was CD4+ T cells sorted from PBMCs after roughly 18-hour stimulation, obtained from a patient who received antiretroviral therapy. The receptor source for this set is an adult woman with HIV who was CMV-seropositive.

The chain links TRBV7-8 to TRBJ2-7; TRBD1 matches at 11 bases. V lost 3 bases, J lost 6 bases, and 7 bases stayed unmatched. CDR3 size: 15 residues. The germline V gene has CDR1 SGHVS and CDR2 FQNEAQ. Here the CDR3 reads CASSFWTGGGREQYF. The DNA of the CDR3 is TGTGCCAGCAGCTTCTGGACAGGGGGCGGACGCGAGCAGTACTTC.

This clone was picked up a small number of times. The V and J genes are TRBV3-1 (or the pseudogene TRBV3-2) and TRBJ1-5; no definite D call. Germline values: CDR1 LGHDT, CDR2 YNNKEL (reference sequence). Trimming cost V 1 base and J 3 bases, with 7 bases left between them. There are 14 residues in the CDR3. CDR3: CASSQGWDNQPQHF. The CDR3 DNA is TGTGCCAGCAGCCAAGGCTGGGACAATCAGCCCCAGCATTTT.

The J gene is TRBJ1-2, the V gene TRBV5-5; 7 bases map to TRBD1. Germline V CDR1 and CDR2: SGHKS, YYEKEE (reference sequence). Trimming took 0 bases from V and 8 from J; bases not matched to a gene: 1. CDR3 length equals 12 residues. The DNA for the CDR3 is TGTGCCAGCAGCTTGGACAGGGGAGGCTACACCTTC. Protein sequence: CASSLDRGGYTF. The full variable domain, with the rest looked up from reference TRBV5-5 and TRBJ1-2, is DAGVTQSPTHLIKTRGQQVTLRCSPISGHKSVSWYQQVLGQGPQFIFQYYEKEERGRGNFPDRFSARQFPNYSSELNVNALLLGDSALYLCASSLDRGGYTFGSGTRLTVV.

The J gene is TRBJ1-1, the V gene TRBV5-1; no clear D gene. In germline, CDR1 is SGHRS, CDR2 YFSETQ. The CDR3 length is 13 residues. V was shortened by 5 bases and J by 3 bases, with 11 bases between the two germline ends. CDR3 DNA: TGCGCCAGCAGTCAAAATGGGGACACTGAAGCTTTCTTT. It yields the protein CASSQNGDTEAFF. Full variable domain (outside the CDR3, taken from reference TRBV5-1 and TRBJ1-1): KAGVTQTPRYLIKTRGQQVTLSCSPISGHRSVSWYQQTPGQGLQFLFEYFSETQRNKGNFPGRFSGRQFSNSRSEMNVSTLELGDSALYLCASSQNGDTEAFFGQGTRLTVV.

The chain combines TRBV30 with TRBJ1-2, with D possibly matching TRBD1 (6 bases). CDR1 and CDR2 from the germline V gene are GTSNPN and SVGIG (reference sequence). This CDR3 region has 12 residues. Trimming took off 2 bases at V and 5 bases at J, with 9 bases between the two ends. The CDR3 region is CAWSRQGYGYTF. CDR3 bases: TGTGCCTGGAGTCGGCAGGGGTATGGCTACACCTTC.

This clone was counted between two and nine times. This sequence joins TRBV2 and TRBJ1-6; 7 bases fit TRBD1. Unmatched junction bases numbered 10, after V lost 8 bases and J lost 0 bases. The CDR3 is 17 residues long. Germline V lookup: CDR1 SNHLY, CDR2 FYNNEI. CDR3 region: CASSKSGGLSYNSPLHF. In DNA form, the CDR3 reads TGTGCCAGCTCCAAGTCAGGGGGACTCTCCTATAATTCACCCCTCCACTTT.

This clone was counted only a few times. The chain couples TRBV15 to TRBJ2-7; D is uncertain. Per the germline V gene, CDR1 is LNHNV and CDR2 is YYDKDF (reference sequence). With 8 bases removed from V and 2 bases from J, the gap between germline ends came to 7 bases. This CDR3 region has 11 residues. CDR3 nucleotide sequence: TGTGCCACCTACGGTGCCTACGAGCAGTACGTC. Translating it yields CATYGAYEQYV.

The gene calls are TRBV14 and TRBJ1-1; TRBD1 is a possible D gene (6 bases). The germline V gene encodes CDR1 SGHDN and CDR2 FVKESK. Trimming stripped 0 bases from V and 5 bases from J, with 13 bases between. The CDR3 has 15 residues. CDR3 residues: CASSQDRGARTEAFF. The CDR3 DNA reads TGTGCCAGCAGCCAAGATAGGGGGGCGAGAACTGAAGCTTTCTTT.

The chain is built from TRBV20-1 and TRBJ2-6, with 7 bases identical to TRBD1. Per germline, CDR1 DFQATT and CDR2 SNEGSKA (reference sequence). The CDR3 loop spans 13 amino acids. The ends lost 3 bases at V and 6 bases at J; junction bases unmatched: 2. DNA for the CDR3: TGCAGTGCTAGTACAGGGGCGGCCAACGTCCTGACTTTC. Protein sequence: CSASTGAANVLTF.

The rearrangement links TRBV2 to TRBJ2-5, with TRBD2 identical over 10 bases. This CDR3 contains 14 residues. J was trimmed by 5 bases and V by 9 bases; bases with no gene match: 9. Per the germline V gene, CDR1 is SNHLY and CDR2 is FYNNEI. CDR3 nucleotides: TGTGCCAGTCTTCAAGCGGGGGGGCGGGAGACCCAGTACTTC. Protein sequence: CASLQAGGRETQYF.

The V gene is TRBV6-6, the J gene TRBJ2-7; tentative D call: TRBD1 (6 bases). Trimming took 2 bases from V and 3 from J, leaving 11 bases between them. This CDR3 contains 14 residues. Germline CDR1 is MNHNY and CDR2 is SVGAGI (reference sequence). The CDR3 DNA reads as TGTGCCAGCAGTTACGGCACAGGGTACTACGAGCAGTACTTC. The encoded protein is CASSYGTGYYEQYF.

This clone was seen only a few times. This same CDR3 is encoded by further DNA sequences in the sample. The chain links TRBV19 to TRBJ1-1; 8 bases are a match to TRBD1. V lost 7 bases, J lost 4 bases, and 2 bases stayed unmatched. The CDR3 is 12 residues long. Germline V CDR1 and CDR2: LNHDA, SQIVND (reference sequence). The DNA of the CDR3 is TGTGCCAGTAAGGACAGGGCCACTGAAGCTTTCTTT. Translation gives CASKDRATEAFF. The full variable domain, its missing parts supplied by reference TRBV19 and TRBJ1-1, is DGGITQSPKYLFRKEGQNVTLSCEQNLNHDAMYWYRQDPGQGLRLIYYSQIVNDFQKGDIAEGYSVSREKKESFPLTVTSAQKNPTAFYLCASKDRATEAFFGQGTRLTVV.

This chain joins TRBV2 and TRBJ1-2; D might be TRBD1 (5 bases). Germline-derived CDR1 and CDR2 are SNHLY and FYNNEI. V was shortened by 7 bases and J by 6 bases, with 15 bases between the two germline ends. This CDR3 contains 13 residues. This chain's CDR3 is CASTPDLGHGYTF. CDR3 nucleotide sequence: TGTGCCAGCACCCCAGACTTGGGACATGGCTACACCTTC.

The chain has TRBV7-3 and TRBJ1-2; D remains ambiguous. Germline V gene lookup returns CDR1 SGHTA and CDR2 FQGTGA. V was cut by 1 base and J by 1 base, with 13 bases left in between. The CDR3 has 16 residues. For the CDR3, the DNA is TGTGCCAGCAGCTTAAAGAAAGCCCAGTTTAACTATGGCTACACCTTC. Protein sequence: CASSLKKAQFNYGYTF.

This chain joins TRBV5-1 and TRBJ2-7; possibly TRBD1 for D (5 bases). This CDR3 region has 14 residues. CDR1 is SGHRS, CDR2 YFSETQ, per germline. Between the trimmed V and J ends, which lost 4 bases and 0 bases, there was a span of 11 bases. DNA for the CDR3: TGCGCCAGCAGCGCAGACAGTTACTCCTACGAGCAGTACTTC. Translation: CASSADSYSYEQYF. Using reference TRBV5-1 and TRBJ2-7 for the parts outside the CDR3, the full variable domain is KAGVTQTPRYLIKTRGQQVTLSCSPISGHRSVSWYQQTPGQGLQFLFEYFSETQRNKGNFPGRFSGRQFSNSRSEMNVSTLELGDSALYLCASSADSYSYEQYFGPGTRLTVT.

This chain connects TRBV6-1 to TRBJ2-5; 7 bases are shared with TRBD1. Germline trimming cut 2 bases from V and 5 bases from J; bases unmatched to any gene: 8. Germline V gene sequence: CDR1 MNHNS, CDR2 SASEGT. The length of the CDR3 is 15 residues. DNA for the CDR3: TGTGCCAGCAGTGAAACTATGAGGGGGCGGGAGACCCAGTACTTC. This codes for CASSETMRGRETQYF.

The genes are TRBV10-1 and TRBJ2-2; unclear D gene. Germline-derived CDR1 and CDR2 are WNHNN and SYGVQD (reference sequence). This CDR3 comprises 13 residues. Trimming stripped 4 bases from V and 11 bases from J, with 14 bases between. In DNA, the CDR3 is TGCGCCAGCAGTGCCACCACAGAATCTGAGCTGTTTTTT. It specifies CASSATTESELFF.

CDR3 loop: CASSPLAALNTGELFF. The CDR3 nucleotides read TGTGCCAGCAGTCCCTTAGCGGCTCTGAACACCGGGGAGCTGTTTTTT. V is TRBV3-1 (or the pseudogene TRBV3-2) and J is TRBJ2-2, with D maybe TRBD2 (6 bases). CDR1 and CDR2 (germline): LGHDT, YNNKEL (reference sequence). Trimming left V 6 bases short and J 1 base short, with 15 bases between. CDR3 length: 16 amino acids.

The V and J genes are TRBV19 and TRBJ1-1; D is unclear. V lost 3 bases, J lost 8 bases, and 13 bases lay in between. The CDR3 length is 13 residues. The V gene's germline CDR1 is LNHDA and CDR2 SQIVND (reference sequence). The chain's CDR3 is CASSIQQVGEAFF. CDR3 coding DNA: TGTGCCAGTAGTATCCAGCAGGTAGGAGAAGCTTTCTTT.

The chain has TRBV3-1 (or the pseudogene TRBV3-2) and TRBJ1-2; 8 bases fit TRBD1. The trim removed 3 bases at V and 5 bases at J, leaving 11 bases unmatched. This CDR3 comprises 16 residues. CDR1 and CDR2 from the germline V gene are LGHDT and YNNKEL (reference sequence). The CDR3 coding sequence is TGTGCCAGCAGCCATTTCACGGACAGGGCTGGGTATGGCTACACCTTC. Protein sequence: CASSHFTDRAGYGYTF.

The chain is built from TRBV7-2 and TRBJ1-2; D unclear. The length of the CDR3 is 14 residues. Trimming took 1 base from V and 4 from J, leaving 10 bases between them. Germline V gene lookup returns CDR1 SGHTA and CDR2 FQGNSA. The CDR3 DNA is TGTGCCAGCAGCTTAGAAACAGTTATCTATGGCTACACCTTC. This translates into CASSLETVIYGYTF. The full variable domain, completed using reference TRBV7-2 and TRBJ1-2, is GAGVSQSPSNKVTEKGKDVELRCDPISGHTALYWYRQSLGQGLEFLIYFQGNSAPDKSGLPSDRFSAERTGGSVSTLTIQRTQQEDSAVYLCASSLETVIYGYTFGSGTRLTVV.

Only one count was recorded for this clone. The chain uses TRBV5-1 and TRBJ1-4, with a possible D match to TRBD1 (5 bases). Germline V lookup: CDR1 SGHRS, CDR2 YFSETQ. This CDR3 comprises 16 residues. The ends were cut back, 0 bases at V and 0 bases at J, with 9 bases in the middle. The CDR3, as DNA: TGCGCCAGCAGCTTGGAGCCAGGGACAACTAATGAAAAACTGTTTTTT. Translating it yields CASSLEPGTTNEKLFF.

The chain recombines TRBV10-2 with TRBJ2-1, with TRBD2 as a possible D gene (6 bases). Germline loops: CDR1 WSHSY, CDR2 SAAADI. V shed 6 bases and J shed 7 bases, with 10 bases lying between them. This CDR3 is 12 amino acids long. The CDR3 DNA follows: TGCGCCAGCAGCGAACGGGGGAATGAGCAGTTCTTC. This encodes CASSERGNEQFF.

This chain connects TRBV7-2 to TRBJ1-6; 10 bases are shared with TRBD1. CDR3 length: 15 residues. Germline V CDR1 and CDR2: SGHTA, FQGNSA. Trimming at V came to 4 bases and at J to 9 bases, leaving 6 bases not matched to a gene. CDR3 in amino acids: CASSSSGTGVSPLHF. The CDR3, as DNA: TGTGCCAGCAGCTCTAGTGGGACAGGGGTTTCACCCCTCCACTTT. The whole variable domain, remainder taken from reference TRBV7-2 and TRBJ1-6, is GAGVSQSPSNKVTEKGKDVELRCDPISGHTALYWYRQSLGQGLEFLIYFQGNSAPDKSGLPSDRFSAERTGGSVSTLTIQRTQQEDSAVYLCASSSSGTGVSPLHFGNGTRLTVT.

The V and J genes are TRBV4-1 and TRBJ1-2; no reliable D call. Looked up from germline, CDR1 is MGHRA and CDR2 is YSYEKL. The CDR3 is 16 amino acids. The germline V and J ends were trimmed by 4 bases and 4 bases, with 19 bases remaining between them. Written as DNA, the CDR3 is TGCGCCAGCAGCCTTGGGGTGGGCGAGGGAGGCTATGGCTACACCTTC. Translation: CASSLGVGEGGYGYTF.

A few counts support this clone. The genes are TRBV6-1 and TRBJ1-3, with 7 bases matching TRBD1. The CDR3 has 13 residues. Losses at the gene ends were 3 bases for V and 7 bases for J; bases not matched to a gene: 3. CDR1 and CDR2 (germline): MNHNS, SASEGT. CDR3 bases: TGTGCCAGCAGTGAGACAGGGTTTAACACCATATATTTT. It yields the protein CASSETGFNTIYF.

The chain joins TRBV4-1 to TRBJ2-3; 11 bases are shared with TRBD2. Germline V gene sequence: CDR1 MGHRA, CDR2 YSYEKL. The CDR3 consists of 16 residues. Trimming cost V 3 bases and J 2 bases; bases outside gene matches: 4. The CDR3: CASSHLAGGNTDTQYF. For the CDR3, the DNA is TGCGCCAGCAGCCACCTAGCGGGGGGTAACACAGATACGCAGTATTTT.

The chain couples TRBV3-1 (or the pseudogene TRBV3-2) to TRBJ2-2; D unresolved. In germline, CDR1 is LGHDT, CDR2 YNNKEL (reference sequence). V was shortened by 0 bases and J by 7 bases, with 12 bases between the two germline ends. The CDR3 runs 15 residues. For the CDR3, the DNA is TGTGCCAGCAGCCAAGATACCGACTCGCGCGGGGAGCTGTTTTTT. This sequence encodes CASSQDTDSRGELFF.

This clone was picked up a small number of times. The chain has TRBV19 and TRBJ1-5; 8 positions match TRBD1. The V gene's germline CDR1 is LNHDA and CDR2 SQIVND (reference sequence). Unmatched junction bases numbered 1, after V lost 1 base and J lost 8 bases. CDR3 length equals 13 residues. CDR3 region: CASSIGTGKPQHF. The CDR3 region has the DNA TGTGCCAGTAGTATAGGGACAGGGAAGCCCCAGCATTTT.

J is TRBJ1-2 and V is TRBV4-1; unclear D gene. The CDR3 runs to 12 residues. Germline CDR1 and CDR2: MGHRA and YSYEKL. The germline V and J ends were trimmed by 0 bases and 8 bases, with 7 bases remaining between them. The CDR3 nucleotides are TGCGCCAGCAGCCAAGAGGCCTACGGCTACACCTTC. This sequence encodes CASSQEAYGYTF.

This chain connects TRBV30 to TRBJ2-4, with D possibly TRBD1 on 6 matching bases. Germline V gene lookup returns CDR1 GTSNPN and CDR2 SVGIG (reference sequence). Trimming took 0 bases from V and 0 from J, leaving 9 bases between them. This CDR3 is built from 15 residues. This CDR3 reads CAWSVGQLAKNIQYF. CDR3 sequence (DNA): TGTGCCTGGAGTGTTGGACAGCTAGCCAAAAACATTCAGTACTTC. The full variable domain, its missing parts supplied by reference TRBV30 and TRBJ2-4, is SQTIHQWPATLVQPVGSPLSLECTVEGTSNPNLYWYRQAAGRGLQLLFYSVGIGQISSEVPQNLSASRPQDRQFILSSKKLLLSDSGFYLCAWSVGQLAKNIQYFGAGTRLSVL.

V is TRBV4-1 and J is TRBJ1-3; 7 bases map to TRBD1. J lost 0 bases, V lost 3 bases, and 5 bases had no gene match. Germline CDR1 and CDR2: MGHRA and YSYEKL. The CDR3 runs to 16 residues. The CDR3 spells CASSHTDRASGNTIYF. CDR3 nucleotides: TGCGCCAGCAGCCACACCGACAGGGCCTCTGGAAACACCATATATTTT.